This TCR beta chain was sequenced during a study of blood T cell repertoires in COVID-19. Turning to the study itself: Samples of COVID-19 (acute and convalescent) were obtained from the United States, Italy and Spain. The analysed material was cDNA or gDNA that came from T cells, B-cell-depleted T cells, or PBMCs.

In the source study's methods: Reference gene primer amplification gave nucleated cell count estimates. Sequenced by immunoSEQ multiplex PCR; TCRdb stores in-frame clones only, minus some. Clone size and the V and J calls come from that table; the DNA yielded D and trimming. This sample has over 85,000 clones, with about 85% found just once. The CDR3 is 11 amino acids. Trimming left V 7 bases short and J 2 bases short, with 6 bases between. CDR1 is SEHNR, CDR2 FQNEAQ, per germline (reference sequence). The sequenced sample consisted of peripheral blood. The J gene is TRBJ2-7, the V gene TRBV7-9, with D uncertain. The sequence was collected from a man older than 75 with acute or convalescent COVID-19. The CDR3 DNA reads TGTGCCAGCACGTCTGCCTACGAGCAGTACTTC. Amino acids: CASTSAYEQYF.